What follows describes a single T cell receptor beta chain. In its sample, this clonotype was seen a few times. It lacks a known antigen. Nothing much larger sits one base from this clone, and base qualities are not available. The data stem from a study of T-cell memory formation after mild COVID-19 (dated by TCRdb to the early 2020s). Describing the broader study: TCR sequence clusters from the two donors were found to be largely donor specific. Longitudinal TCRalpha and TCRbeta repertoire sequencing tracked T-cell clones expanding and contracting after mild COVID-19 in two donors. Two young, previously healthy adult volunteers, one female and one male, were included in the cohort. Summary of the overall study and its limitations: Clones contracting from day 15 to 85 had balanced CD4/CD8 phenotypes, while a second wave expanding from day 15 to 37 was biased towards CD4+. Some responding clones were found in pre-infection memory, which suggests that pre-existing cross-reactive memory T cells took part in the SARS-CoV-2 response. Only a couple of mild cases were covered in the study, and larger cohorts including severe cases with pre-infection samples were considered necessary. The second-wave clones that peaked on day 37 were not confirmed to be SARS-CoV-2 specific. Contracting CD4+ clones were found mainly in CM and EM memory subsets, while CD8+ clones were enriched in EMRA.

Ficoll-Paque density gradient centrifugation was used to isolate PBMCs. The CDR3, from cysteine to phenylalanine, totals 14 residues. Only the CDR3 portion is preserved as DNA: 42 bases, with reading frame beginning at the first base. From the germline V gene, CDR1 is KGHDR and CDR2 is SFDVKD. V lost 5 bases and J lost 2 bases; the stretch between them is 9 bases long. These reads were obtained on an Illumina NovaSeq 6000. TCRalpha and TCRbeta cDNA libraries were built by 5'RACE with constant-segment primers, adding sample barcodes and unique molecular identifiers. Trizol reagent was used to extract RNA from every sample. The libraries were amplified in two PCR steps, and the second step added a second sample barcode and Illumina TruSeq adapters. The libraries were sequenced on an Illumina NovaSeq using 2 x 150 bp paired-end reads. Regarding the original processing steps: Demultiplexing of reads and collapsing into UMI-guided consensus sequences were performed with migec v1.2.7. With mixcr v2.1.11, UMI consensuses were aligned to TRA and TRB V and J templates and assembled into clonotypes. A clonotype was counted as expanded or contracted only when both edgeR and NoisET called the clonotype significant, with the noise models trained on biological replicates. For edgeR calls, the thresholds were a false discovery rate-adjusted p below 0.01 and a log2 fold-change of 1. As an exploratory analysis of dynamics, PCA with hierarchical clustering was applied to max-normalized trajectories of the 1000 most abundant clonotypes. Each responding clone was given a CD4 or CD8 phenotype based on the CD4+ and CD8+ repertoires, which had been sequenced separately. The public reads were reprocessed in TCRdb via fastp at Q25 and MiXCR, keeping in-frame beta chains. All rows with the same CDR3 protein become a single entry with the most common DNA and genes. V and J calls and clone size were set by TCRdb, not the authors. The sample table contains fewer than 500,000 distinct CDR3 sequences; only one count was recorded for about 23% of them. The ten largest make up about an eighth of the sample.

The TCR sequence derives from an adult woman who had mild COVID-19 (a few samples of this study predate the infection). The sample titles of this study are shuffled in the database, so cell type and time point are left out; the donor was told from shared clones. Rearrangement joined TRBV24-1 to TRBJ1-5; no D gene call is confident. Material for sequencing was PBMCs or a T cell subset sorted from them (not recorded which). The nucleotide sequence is TGTGCCACCAGTGCGAGTGGGGGCAATCAGCCCCAGCATTTT. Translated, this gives CATSASGGNQPQHF.